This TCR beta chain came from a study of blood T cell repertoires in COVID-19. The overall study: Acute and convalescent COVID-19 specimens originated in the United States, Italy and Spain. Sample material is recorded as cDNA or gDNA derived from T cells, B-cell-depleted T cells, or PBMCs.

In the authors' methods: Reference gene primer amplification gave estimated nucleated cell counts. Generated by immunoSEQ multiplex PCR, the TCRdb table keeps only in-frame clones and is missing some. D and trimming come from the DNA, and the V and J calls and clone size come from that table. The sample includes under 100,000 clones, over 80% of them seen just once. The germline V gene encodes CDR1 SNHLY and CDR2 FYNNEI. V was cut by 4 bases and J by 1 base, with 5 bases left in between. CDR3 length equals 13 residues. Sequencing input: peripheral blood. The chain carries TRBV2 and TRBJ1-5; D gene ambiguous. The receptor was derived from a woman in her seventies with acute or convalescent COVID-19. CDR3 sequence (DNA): TGTGCCAGCAGTGCCCAGAGCAATCAGCCCCAGCATTTT. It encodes CASSAQSNQPQHF.